This T cell receptor beta chain was recorded in a study of human T cells and chemical hapten exposure. Whole-study findings and limits: Sensitizing with DPC caused no change in TCRs above 1 in 1000 frequency.

TCRdb recomputed calls from the RACE reads with MiXCR, one row per CDR3 protein. Of around 120,000 distinct CDR3 sequences in the sample, around 13% were seen once. Time point indicated: patch test 1, 2 weeks after DPC sensitization. The treatment was: therapeutic diphenylcyclopropenone sensitization with weekly scalp DPC. For this clonotype: The target antigen is unknown.

Per germline, CDR1 MRHNA and CDR2 SNTAGT. V dropped 4 bases and J dropped 8 bases, with 11 bases sitting between them. The CDR3 extends over 13 amino acids. Sequenced here: whole blood, sampled in connection with sensitization to the hapten diphenylcyclopropenone (DPC). The clonotype was recovered from a man in his late teens or twenties with alopecia areata. Some clones in this sample may be carry-over from other donors' samples. The chain combines TRBV6-4 with TRBJ2-2; D is uncertain. The CDR3 region is CASSVTNEGELFF. As DNA, the CDR3 is TGTGCCAGCAGTGTAACAAACGAAGGGGAGCTGTTTTTT.